Listed here are 11 T cell receptor beta chains from one sample, sequenced in a study of blood T cells in healthy people across ages (dated by TCRdb to between 2015 and 2016). The library was obtained by 5' RACE. The instrument given in TCRdb is Illumina HiSeq 2500. A second PCR of about 6 to 11 cycles was performed with a sample-barcoded 5' primer and a J-beta primer mix. TCRdb applied fastp at Q25 and MiXCR to the public reads, then kept only in-frame beta chains. For every CDR3 protein sequence, its rows merge into one entry that carries the most common genes and DNA. Recorded for this sample are 650,000 to 800,000 distinct CDR3 sequences; approximately 48% of them occurred a single time. Together, the top ten hold roughly 19% of the sample. Sequenced: blood. The receptors derive from a man aged 55-75 years in good health.

The chain links TRBV4-3 to TRBJ1-1; D gene unclear. CDR3 length equals 15 residues. Trimming took 0 bases from V and 12 from J, leaving 20 bases between them. Germline CDR1 LGHNA, CDR2 YSLEER. CDR3 sequence (DNA): TGCGCCAGCAGCCAAGATCGAACGGGATTACCCCAGCCTTTCTTT. Its translation: CASSQDRTGLPQPFF.

V usage is TRBV24-1 and J usage is TRBJ2-1; the D is unclear. The germline V and J ends were trimmed by 0 bases and 5 bases, with 4 bases remaining between them. This CDR3 is 13 amino acids long. CDR1 KGHDR and CDR2 SFDVKD come from the germline V gene. Here the CDR3 reads CATSDLGNNEQFF. DNA of the CDR3: TGTGCCACCAGTGATTTGGGGAACAATGAGCAGTTCTTC.

This clonotype showed up just a few times. The V gene is TRBV9, the J gene TRBJ2-7; TRBD2 aligns across 12 bases. The germline V gene encodes CDR1 SGDLS and CDR2 YYNGEE. Losses at the gene ends were 2 bases for V and 1 base for J; bases not matched to a gene: 4. The CDR3 has 16 amino acids. Here the CDR3 DNA reads TGTGCCAGCAGCGTGGCTAGCGGGGGGGCATCCTACGAGCAGTACTTC. It codes for CASSVASGGASYEQYF. Looking up the rest from reference TRBV9 and TRBJ2-7 gives the full variable domain: DSGVTQTPKHLITATGQRVTLRCSPRSGDLSVYWYQQSLDQGLQFLIQYYNGEERAKGNILERFSAQQFPDLHSELNLSSLELGDSALYFCASSVASGGASYEQYFGPGTRLTVT.

With respect to this clonotype: A read error may explain this, as a much larger clone is one base away. This chain connects TRBV7-2 to TRBJ2-7, with D unclear. Between the trimmed V and J ends, which lost 4 bases and 3 bases, there was a span of 10 bases. There are 13 residues in the CDR3. The germline V gene has CDR1 SGHTA and CDR2 FQGNSA. CDR3 protein: CASSSDGFYEQYF. The CDR3 bases are TGTGCCAGCAGCTCGGACGGATTCTACGAGCAGTACTTC.

This clonotype has just a few counts. The chain uses TRBV6-2 or TRBV6-3 and TRBJ2-7, with TRBD1 identical over 8 bases. After removal of 8 bases from V and 0 bases from J, the junction contained 6 bases not matched to a gene. Germline CDR1 is MNHEY and CDR2 is SVGEGT. There are 14 residues in the CDR3. CDR3 sequence reads: CASEGTGFSYEQYF. DNA of the CDR3: TGTGCCAGCGAGGGGACAGGTTTCTCCTACGAGCAGTACTTC.

This clonotype was observed a single time. The chain is built from TRBV5-1 and TRBJ2-2; D assignment may be TRBD1 or TRBD2 (5 bases each). The CDR3 runs 16 residues. V lost 3 bases and J 5 bases, leaving 17 bases between the germline ends. Germline loops: CDR1 SGHRS, CDR2 YFSETQ. The CDR3 here is CASSWGTHLGTGELFF. In DNA form, the CDR3 reads TGCGCCAGCAGCTGGGGGACGCACCTAGGGACCGGGGAGCTGTTTTTT.

The chain carries TRBV20-1 and TRBJ1-2; no definite D call. There are 14 residues in the CDR3. Trimming removed 0 bases from V and 5 bases from J, with 13 bases in between. Germline assignment: CDR1 DFQATT and CDR2 SNEGSKA (reference sequence). The CDR3 reads CSARDLLTPYGYTF. Here the CDR3 DNA reads TGCAGTGCTAGAGATCTATTAACGCCATATGGCTACACCTTC.

The V gene is TRBV9, the J gene TRBJ2-3, with D possibly matching TRBD1 (5 bases). Germline lookup yields CDR1 SGDLS and CDR2 YYNGEE. V was cut by 3 bases and J by 0 bases, with 11 bases left in between. The CDR3 consists of 15 residues. The DNA of the CDR3 is TGTGCCAGCAGCGCGCTGACAGATAGCACAGATACGCAGTATTTT. This gives the protein CASSALTDSTDTQYF.

This sequence joins TRBV29-1 and TRBJ2-1, with D perhaps given as TRBD1 or TRBD2 (5 bases each). The CDR3 covers 14 residues. In germline, CDR1 is SQVTM, CDR2 ANQGSEA. Trimming left V 1 base short and J 4 bases short, with 11 bases between. The CDR3 loop reads CSVEAQGPYNEQFF. CDR3 coding DNA: TGCAGCGTTGAAGCCCAGGGACCATACAATGAGCAGTTCTTC.

Only a few counts were recorded for this clonotype. V is TRBV29-1 and J is TRBJ1-2; no reliable D call. There are 14 residues in the CDR3. CDR1 is SQVTM, CDR2 ANQGSEA, per germline. V gave up 4 bases and J gave up 8 bases, with 20 bases separating them. CDR3 DNA: TGCAGCGTTGTCAGTCCCAGCAGGAAGGAAGGCTACACCTTC. Its protein product is CSVVSPSRKEGYTF.

The chain couples TRBV20-1 to TRBJ2-3, with D maybe TRBD1 (5 bases). Germline loops: CDR1 DFQATT, CDR2 SNEGSKA (reference sequence). CDR3 length equals 13 residues. Trimming stripped 0 bases from V and 1 base from J, with 5 bases between. For the CDR3, the DNA is TGCAGTGCTAGAGAAGGGGGCACAGATACGCAGTATTTT. This gives the protein CSAREGGTDTQYF.